This entry lists 22 T cell receptor beta chains sequenced from one sample in a study of blood T cell repertoires in COVID-19. Assay: immunoSEQ multiplex PCR; the TCRdb copy retains only in-frame clones and omits some. The sample has approximately 110,000 clones, around 80% seen once. Source material: peripheral blood. Receptors were obtained from a man aged 65 to 79 with active or convalescent COVID-19.

The chain recombines TRBV19 with TRBJ1-1; D is unclear. There are 11 residues in the CDR3. In germline, CDR1 is LNHDA, CDR2 SQIVND (reference sequence). Between the trimmed V and J ends, which lost 7 bases and 3 bases, there was a span of 6 bases. The chain's CDR3 is CASKVDTEAFF. The CDR3 DNA reads TGTGCCAGTAAAGTAGACACTGAAGCTTTCTTT.

The V gene is TRBV5-4, the J gene TRBJ1-2; D possibly corresponds to TRBD1 (5 bases). Trimming cost V 4 bases and J 3 bases, with 13 bases left between them. Germline CDR1 is SGHNT and CDR2 is YYREEE (reference sequence). The CDR3 sequence is 14 residues long. CDR3 loop: CASSPRQGYYGYTF. As DNA, the CDR3 is TGTGCCAGCAGCCCTCGGCAGGGTTACTATGGCTACACCTTC.

This chain uses TRBV5-4 with TRBJ1-1, with 11 bases that match TRBD1. The V segment lost 3 bases and the J segment 2 bases; nucleotides outside the gene matches: 3. This CDR3 region has 15 residues. Looked up from germline, CDR1 is SGHNT and CDR2 is YYREEE (reference sequence). The CDR3 sequence: CASSSGQGVNTEAFF. CDR3 DNA sequence: TGTGCCAGCAGCTCGGGACAGGGGGTAAACACTGAAGCTTTCTTT.

The J gene is TRBJ2-5, the V gene TRBV18, with D possibly TRBD2 on 6 matching bases. Germline CDR1 reads KGHSH; CDR2 reads LQKENI. Trimming pared 6 bases from V and 5 bases from J, leaving 16 bases between. The CDR3 extends over 14 amino acids. CDR3 protein: CASSERALGETQYF. The DNA of the CDR3 is TGTGCCAGCTCCGAGCGGGCCTTAGGGGAGACCCAGTACTTC.

This chain connects TRBV5-1 to TRBJ2-5; 9 bases line up with TRBD1. CDR3 length: 14 amino acids. Germline V gene sequence: CDR1 SGHRS, CDR2 YFSETQ. The trim removed 0 bases at V and 4 bases at J, leaving 1 base unmatched. As DNA, the CDR3 is TGCGCCAGCAGCTTGGGACAGGGGGGAGAGACCCAGTACTTC. As protein: CASSLGQGGETQYF.

The chain employs TRBV7-3 and TRBJ2-7, with 12 bases that match TRBD1. From germline, CDR1 is SGHTA and CDR2 FQGTGA. The ends lost 5 bases at V and 5 bases at J; junction bases unmatched: 7. The CDR3 runs 15 residues. In DNA, the CDR3 is TGTGCCAGCAGCCCCGGGACAGGGGGCTTCAACGAGCAGTACTTC. Translating gives CASSPGTGGFNEQYF.

The chain employs TRBV11-2 and TRBJ1-1, with 10 bases aligning to TRBD1. V gave up 4 bases and J gave up 11 bases; unmatched junction bases: 1. The length of the CDR3 is 11 residues. The V gene's germline CDR1 is SGHAT and CDR2 FQNNGV. The CDR3 coding sequence is TGTGCCAGCAGCTGGACAGGGGGGGCTTTCTTT. Protein product: CASSWTGGAFF.

This rearrangement joins TRBV6-1 to TRBJ1-4; 7 nucleotides line up with TRBD1. The CDR3 covers 17 residues. V shed 0 bases and J 8 bases; nucleotides not matched to a gene: 12. Per the germline V gene, CDR1 is MNHNS and CDR2 is SASEGT. The CDR3 DNA reads as TGTGCCAGCAGTGAAGCACTACAGGGGTGGGAAGAGGAAAAACTGTTTTTT. Its translation is CASSEALQGWEEEKLFF.

J is TRBJ2-5 and V is TRBV7-2; TRBD2 matches at 11 bases. The CDR3 sequence is 14 residues long. The germline V gene encodes CDR1 SGHTA and CDR2 FQGNSA. The ends lost 2 bases at V and 4 bases at J; junction bases unmatched: 0. CDR3 sequence: CASSLLAGGETQYF. The CDR3 DNA is TGTGCCAGCAGCTTACTAGCGGGGGGAGAGACCCAGTACTTC.

The rearrangement uses TRBV6-2 or TRBV6-3 and TRBJ2-1; D unresolved. This CDR3 is 16 amino acids long. V shed 4 bases and J shed 0 bases, with 13 bases lying between them. Germline CDR1 reads MNHEY; CDR2 reads SVGEGT. The CDR3 DNA reads TGTGCCAGCAGTTCCCCAGCGAGACGCTCCTACAATGAGCAGTTCTTC. Translating gives CASSSPARRSYNEQFF.

The CDR3 region is CASSEGTSGRAWQFF. The CDR3 DNA reads TGTGCCAGCAGTGAAGGGACTAGCGGGAGGGCCTGGCAGTTCTTC. This chain joins TRBV6-1 and TRBJ2-1, with 15 bases fitting TRBD2. Germline V CDR1 and CDR2: MNHNS, SASEGT. The CDR3 has 15 residues. The J segment lost 12 bases and the V segment lost 1 base, leaving 4 bases of the junction unmatched.

This chain connects TRBV4-2 to TRBJ2-7, with a weak D call TRBD2 (7 bases). V was shortened by 0 bases and J by 1 base, with 10 bases between the two germline ends. The CDR3 length is 15 residues. Germline CDR1 is LGHNA and CDR2 is YNFKEQ. This CDR3 reads CASSQDRGGSYEQYF. The CDR3 nucleotides are TGTGCCAGCAGCCAAGATAGGGGGGGGTCCTACGAGCAGTACTTC.

Remarks on this clone: The junction shows a germline mismatch at one end, possibly a read error. The chain joins TRBV7-7 to TRBJ2-1; 7 bases map to TRBD2. Per germline, CDR1 SSHAT and CDR2 FNYEAQ (reference sequence). This CDR3 is 14 amino acids long. Here the CDR3 reads CASSSGGFTNEQFF. The CDR3 nucleotides read TGTGCTAGCAGCTCGGGGGGTTTTACAAATGAGCAGTTCTTC.

The chain is built from TRBV5-1 and TRBJ2-7; weak D call: TRBD2 (6 bases). Trimming removed 4 bases at V and 6 bases at J, with 14 bases between. The CDR3 is 13 residues long. Germline V gene data show CDR1 as SGHRS and CDR2 as YFSETQ. The CDR3 DNA follows: TGCGCCAGCAGCCACACTAGCATGGTCGAGCAGTACTTC. The encoded protein is CASSHTSMVEQYF.

V usage is TRBV7-9 and J usage is TRBJ1-1; TRBD1 matches 7 bases. V shed 6 bases and J 6 bases; nucleotides not matched to a gene: 4. Germline CDR1 is SEHNR and CDR2 is FQNEAQ (reference sequence). This CDR3 spans 12 amino acids. The CDR3, as DNA: TGTGCCAGCAGTCCGGACAGGCCTGAAGCTTTCTTT. Residues: CASSPDRPEAFF.

The genes are TRBV10-3 and TRBJ1-1; tentatively, D is TRBD1 (5 bases). The V end lost 8 bases, the J end lost 8 bases, and 9 bases lay between the germline ends. CDR1 and CDR2 (germline): ENHRY, SYGVKD. The CDR3 covers 10 residues. This CDR3 is CAIGTGEAFF. CDR3 nucleotides: TGTGCCATCGGCACAGGAGAAGCTTTCTTT.

The sample holds a few counts of this clone. V usage is TRBV2 and J usage is TRBJ1-5, with 8 positions matching TRBD1. The CDR3 covers 16 residues. J lost 2 bases, V lost 5 bases, and 8 bases had no gene match. In germline, CDR1 is SNHLY, CDR2 FYNNEI. The CDR3 region is CASSTPPGQGNQPQHF. The CDR3 bases are TGTGCCAGCAGTACACCGCCGGGACAGGGCAATCAGCCCCAGCATTTT.

The chain has TRBV7-9 and TRBJ1-3; TRBD1 aligns across 8 bases. This CDR3 region has 16 residues. Germline CDR1 is SEHNR and CDR2 is FQNEAQ (reference sequence). Trimming cost V 4 bases and J 0 bases; bases outside gene matches: 5. This chain's CDR3 is CASSSDRVDSGNTIYF. CDR3 nucleotide sequence: TGTGCCAGCAGCTCGGACAGGGTGGACTCTGGAAACACCATATATTTT.

The chain couples TRBV6-1 to TRBJ1-1; a weak D match, TRBD1 (5 bases). The CDR3 has 16 amino acids. V shed 4 bases and J shed 1 base, with 16 bases lying between them. The V gene's germline CDR1 is MNHNS and CDR2 SASEGT. CDR3 amino acids: CASSGGAAFANTEAFF. The CDR3 DNA sequence: TGTGCCAGCAGTGGCGGGGCTGCTTTTGCGAACACTGAAGCTTTCTTT.

The chain couples TRBV25-1 to TRBJ1-6; possibly TRBD1 for D (5 bases). The CDR3 loop spans 15 amino acids. Germline loops: CDR1 MGHDK, CDR2 SYGVNS. Trimming took 5 bases from V and 2 from J, leaving 10 bases between them. The CDR3 loop reads CASSPQETYNSPLHF. CDR3 nucleotide sequence: TGTGCCAGCAGTCCACAGGAAACCTATAATTCACCCCTCCACTTT.

The rearrangement uses TRBV7-9 and TRBJ1-2; tentative D call: TRBD1 (5 bases). Germline V CDR1 and CDR2: SEHNR, FQNEAQ (reference sequence). The CDR3 totals 13 residues. V lost 5 bases and J 5 bases, leaving 12 bases between the germline ends. The CDR3 spells CASSPGGVYGYTF. The CDR3 DNA reads as TGTGCCAGCAGCCCTGGGGGGGTGTATGGCTACACCTTC. The complete variable domain, with remaining parts taken from reference TRBV7-9 and TRBJ1-2, reads DTGVSQNPRHKITKRGQNVTFRCDPISEHNRLYWYRQTLGQGPEFLTYFQNEAQLEKSRLLSDRFSAERPKGSFSTLEIQRTEQGDSAMYLCASSPGGVYGYTFGSGTRLTVV.

V usage is TRBV28 and J usage is TRBJ2-7; 9 nucleotides align to TRBD1. Trimming removed 4 bases from V and 1 base from J; junction bases left unmatched: 2. CDR3 length equals 14 residues. Germline V gene data show CDR1 as MDHEN and CDR2 as SYDVKM. CDR3 protein: CASSSGTGSYEQYF. Written as DNA, the CDR3 is TGTGCCAGCAGTTCCGGGACAGGGTCCTACGAGCAGTACTTC.